This is a list of T cell receptor beta chains from one sample in a study of identical twins. One entry per CDR3 protein, called by TCRdb with MiXCR from the 5' RACE reads. The sample lists some 790,000 distinct CDR3 sequences; about 18% were seen once. These sequences were also reported in another study, on T cells expressing NK-cell markers.

Sequencing was done on a sample of PBMCs. Every receptor here comes from a woman aged 18-29 years in good health. Both conserved end residues are part of each CDR3. Each record gives: V gene, D gene, clone size, J gene, CDR3 DNA, CDR3 protein. The D gene is left open where the match is weak. Only some rows state a clone size, as once, few, many or a class for expanded clones.

>TRBV20-1|TRBD2|.|TRBJ2-3
TGCAGTGCCAGGACTAGCGGGAGGTCCACAGATACGCAGTATTTT
CSARTSGRSTDTQYF
>TRBV6-5|TRBD1|.|TRBJ1-5
TGTGCCAGCAGTTACTTCCCCAGGTCGGGACAGGGGAATCAGCCCCAGCATTTT
CASSYFPRSGQGNQPQHF
>TRBV20-1|.|.|TRBJ2-2
TGCAGTGCTAGAGATCCCCCAGGCCCGCGGGGTCCCGGGGAGCTGTTTTTT
CSARDPPGPRGPGELFF
>TRBV6-5|.|few|TRBJ2-1
TGTGCCAGCAGTTACTTGAAATCCGCAGGGAATGAGCAGTTCTTC
CASSYLKSAGNEQFF
>TRBV6-2/TRBV6-3|TRBD2|.|TRBJ2-3
TGTGTCACCCTGGGGAGCGGGGGGTACACAGATACGCAGTATTTT
CVTLGSGGYTDTQYF
>TRBV7-8|.|few|TRBJ2-3
TGTGCCAGCAGCCCCGATTCTTGGGACTCCACAGATACGCAGTATTTT
CASSPDSWDSTDTQYF
>TRBV15|.|.|TRBJ2-3
TGTGCCACCAGCAGAGTAACGGGACCCGCCAGGCATACGCAGTATTTT
CATSRVTGPARHTQYF
>TRBV9|TRBD2|.|TRBJ2-7
TGTGCCAGCAGCGTACGTAGCGGGAGTATTTACGAGCAGTACTTC
CASSVRSGSIYEQYF
>TRBV29-1|TRBD2|few|TRBJ2-2
TGCAGCGTTGAAAGCGGGGGGGCCGGGGAGCTGTTTTTT
CSVESGGAGELFF
>TRBV5-1|.|.|TRBJ2-1
TGCGCCAGCAGCTTGACGGCCGGTTTTCTCTCCTACAATGAGCAGTTCTTC
CASSLTAGFLSYNEQFF
>TRBV27|TRBD1|.|TRBJ1-1
TGTGCCAGCAGGGAGGGGGCGCGGAACACTGAAGCTTTCTTT
CASREGARNTEAFF
>TRBV6-1|TRBD2|.|TRBJ2-5
TGTGCCAGCAGTCGAGGTATTGGGACTAGCGGTCAAGAGACCCAGTACTTC
CASSRGIGTSGQETQYF